Given below is one T cell receptor beta chain in context. V lost 5 bases to trimming and J lost 1 base, with 8 bases between them. Germline values: CDR1 MNHEY, CDR2 SVGEGT. The CDR3 consists of 13 residues. Assay used: immunoSEQ multiplex PCR; TCRdb lists only in-frame clones, some missing. This sample has about 24,000 clones, with about 90% found just once. These data come from a study of blood T cell repertoires in COVID-19. The genes are TRBV6-2 or TRBV6-3 and TRBJ2-5, with D possibly being TRBD2 (5 bases). This sequence originates from a man in his sixties or seventies with active COVID-19. The sequencing input was peripheral blood. CDR3 amino acids: CASSRAVQETQYF. The CDR3 bases are TGTGCCAGCAGTCGAGCGGTCCAAGAGACCCAGTACTTC.